This T cell receptor beta chain is from a study of PD-L1 blockade in urothelial cancer. Losses at the gene ends were 3 bases for V and 4 bases for J; bases not matched to a gene: 8. The CDR3 is 15 residues long. Per germline, CDR1 MNHEY and CDR2 SMNVEV (reference sequence). Assay: immunoSEQ multiplex PCR; the TCRdb copy retains only in-frame clones and omits some. The data show approximately 94,000 clones, about nine tenths seen once. This clone occurred once. Regarding time point: pretreatment peripheral blood. The sample in question was PBMCs, obtained around atezolizumab (anti-PD-L1) treatment. J is TRBJ1-2 and V is TRBV27, with 7 bases fitting TRBD1. The sequence was collected from a man in his fifties or sixties with urothelial cancer. CDR3 in DNA: TGTGCCAGCAGTTTGGCACAGGGGTTCATCTATGGCTACACCTTC. This encodes CASSLAQGFIYGYTF.